The clone carrying this T cell receptor (beta chain) has a count of ten or more. Clinical symptoms, serum thyroxine, TRAb, thyroid ultrasound and orbital computed tomography informed diagnoses. PBMCs were derived from about 9.1 ml fresh peripheral blood. The CDR3 runs to 14 residues. Per germline, CDR1 SGHTA and CDR2 FQGNSA. Trimming removed 3 bases from V and 2 bases from J; junction bases left unmatched: 2. The CDR3 regions of TCR beta were amplified from RNA transcripts. A set of HTBI primers served as the primers for a first-round RT-PCR of the TCR CDR3. TCRdb re-analysed the multiplex PCR reads in MiXCR, keeping a single row per CDR3 protein. This sample yields approximately 690,000 distinct CDR3 sequences, of which about 14% are seen a single time; around 12% belongs to the top ten. This sample was taken from a study of T cells in Graves' hyperthyroidism and ophthalmopathy. About the study: Staff took peripheral blood when the initial diagnosis was made, before any treatment began.

The specimen sequenced was blood. The origin of this receptor is a woman aged 45-60 years with Graves' ophthalmopathy. This chain connects TRBV7-2 to TRBJ2-7; 9 bases are a match to TRBD1. The CDR3 nucleotides are TGTGCCAGCAGCTTCGGACAGGGGACCTACGAGCAGTACTTC. Translation: CASSFGQGTYEQYF.